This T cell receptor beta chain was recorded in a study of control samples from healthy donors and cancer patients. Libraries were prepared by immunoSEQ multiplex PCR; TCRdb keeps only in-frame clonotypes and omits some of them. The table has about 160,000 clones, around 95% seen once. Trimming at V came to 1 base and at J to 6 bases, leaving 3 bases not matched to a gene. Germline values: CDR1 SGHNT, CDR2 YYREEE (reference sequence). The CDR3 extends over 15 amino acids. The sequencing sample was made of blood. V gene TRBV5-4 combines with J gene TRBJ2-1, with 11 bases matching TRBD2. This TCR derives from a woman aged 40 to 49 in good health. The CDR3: CASSLRLAGPNEQFF. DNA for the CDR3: TGTGCCAGCAGCTTGAGACTAGCGGGACCCAATGAGCAGTTCTTC.